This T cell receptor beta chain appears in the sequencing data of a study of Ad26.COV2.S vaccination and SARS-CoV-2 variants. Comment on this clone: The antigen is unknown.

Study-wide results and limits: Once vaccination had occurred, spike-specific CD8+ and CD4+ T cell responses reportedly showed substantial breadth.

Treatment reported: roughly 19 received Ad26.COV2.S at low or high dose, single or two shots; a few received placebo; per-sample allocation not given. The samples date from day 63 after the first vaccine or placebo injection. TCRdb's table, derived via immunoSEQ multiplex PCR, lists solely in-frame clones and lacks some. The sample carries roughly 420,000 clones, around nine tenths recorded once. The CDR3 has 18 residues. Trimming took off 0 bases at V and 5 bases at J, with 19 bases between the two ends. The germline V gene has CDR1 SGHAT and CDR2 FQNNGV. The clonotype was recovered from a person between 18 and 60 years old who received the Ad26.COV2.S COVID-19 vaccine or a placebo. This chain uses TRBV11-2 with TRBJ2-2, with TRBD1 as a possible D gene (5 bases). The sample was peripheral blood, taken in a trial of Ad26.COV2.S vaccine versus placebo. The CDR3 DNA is TGTGCCAGCAGCTTAGATCTAATGCAGGGTCTCAGGACCGGGGAGCTGTTTTTT. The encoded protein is CASSLDLMQGLRTGELFF.